Each of the 27 T cell receptor beta chains below was sequenced from the same sample in a study of beta chain features in type 1 diabetes. Findings and caveats of the study: All four CD4+ subsets from Type 1 diabetes patients carried moderately but significantly shorter TCRB CDR3s.

The isolated RNA, all of it, was reverse transcribed, so expressed TCRB transcripts were what got sequenced. Profiling relied on immunoSEQ multiplex PCR, and the TCRdb table lists in-frame clones only, not all of them. The sample holds around 160,000 clones, almost 65% seen once. Antigens of these TCRs are unknown. Sequencing was carried out using naive CD4+ T cells from blood. These receptor sequences come from a man aged 30 to 39 with type 1 diabetes.

The V gene is TRBV6-5, the J gene TRBJ1-5; D not resolved. The CDR3 is 13 residues long. The germline V gene encodes CDR1 MNHEY and CDR2 SVGAGI. V was pared by 2 bases and J by 2 bases, with 4 bases between. The CDR3: CASSYRGNQPQHF. The CDR3 DNA sequence: TGTGCCAGCAGTTACCGGGGCAATCAGCCCCAGCATTTT.

The gene calls are TRBV5-1 and TRBJ2-1; the D gene is possibly TRBD1 (6 bases). Trimming removed 5 bases from V and 8 bases from J, with 14 bases in between. The CDR3 extends over 13 amino acids. Germline CDR1 SGHRS, CDR2 YFSETQ. The CDR3 region has the DNA TGCGCCAGCAGAACAGGGATCAAGGATGAGCAGTTCTTC. Translating gives CASRTGIKDEQFF.

CDR3 sequence reads: CASRYRETQYF. The CDR3 DNA sequence: TGTGCCAGCAGGTATAGGGAGACCCAGTACTTC. The genes are TRBV2 and TRBJ2-5, with D uncertain. The CDR3 has 11 amino acids. Germline loops: CDR1 SNHLY, CDR2 FYNNEI. The V gene lost 6 bases and the J gene lost 5 bases, with 7 bases spanning the gap.

This clone was detected once. The chain recombines TRBV7-2 with TRBJ2-7; D is possibly TRBD1 (6 bases). The V end lost 1 base, the J end lost 2 bases, and 15 bases lay between the germline ends. The CDR3 sequence is 16 residues long. The germline CDR1 and CDR2 sequences are SGHTA and FQGNSA. The CDR3 DNA sequence: TGTGCCAGCAGCTTAGTAGTGGAGTCAGGGGCCTACGAGCAGTACTTC. Amino acid sequence: CASSLVVESGAYEQYF.

The chain couples TRBV7-2 to TRBJ2-3, with 10 nucleotides matching TRBD2. The CDR3 spans 17 residues. CDR1 and CDR2 from the germline V gene are SGHTA and FQGNSA. J was trimmed by 6 bases and V by 1 base; bases with no gene match: 10. The CDR3 DNA is TGTGCCAGCAGCTTAGAGGGAACTAGCGGGGCTTTGGATACGCAGTATTTT. As protein: CASSLEGTSGALDTQYF.

The chain is built from TRBV21-1 and TRBJ1-4; the D call of TRBD1 is as the table states it, not checked on the DNA. TRBV21-1 corresponds to a pseudogene. This CDR3 has 15 amino acids. CDR3 protein: CASSKGDRGIEKLFF. CDR3 in DNA: TGTGCCAGCAGCAAAGGGGACAGGGGTATTGAAAAACTGTTTTTT.

This clone was detected once. This chain uses TRBV30 with TRBJ2-1; tentative D call: TRBD2 (6 bases). The CDR3 runs to 14 residues. CDR1 is GTSNPN and CDR2 is SVGIG in the germline V gene (reference sequence). The V and J ends lost 5 bases and 0 bases respectively, with 11 bases between them. CDR3 DNA sequence: TGTGCCTGGGGGGACTGGAGCTCCTACAATGAGCAGTTCTTC. As protein: CAWGDWSSYNEQFF.

The chain joins TRBV28 to TRBJ1-2, with no clear D. The CDR3 length is 13 residues. The germline V gene encodes CDR1 MDHEN and CDR2 SYDVKM. V was clipped by 10 bases and J by 0 bases, with 12 bases between them. The CDR3, as DNA: TGTGCCACAAAGGACGGAGCTAACTATGGCTACACCTTC. Translating gives CATKDGANYGYTF.

V gene TRBV6-6 combines with J gene TRBJ2-7; 10 positions agree with TRBD1. The germline gives CDR1 MNHNY, CDR2 SVGAGI (reference sequence). The CDR3 runs to 13 residues. Trimming removed 5 bases from V and 3 bases from J; junction bases left unmatched: 1. CDR3 protein: CASSRDRGYEQYF. The CDR3 nucleotides are TGTGCCAGCAGTCGGGACAGGGGCTACGAGCAGTACTTC.

This chain uses TRBV29-1 with TRBJ1-1; D remains ambiguous. The CDR3 is made up of 11 amino acids. The germline V and J ends were trimmed by 5 bases and 3 bases, with 7 bases remaining between them. The germline CDR1 and CDR2 sequences are SQVTM and ANQGSEA. The CDR3 loop is CSVFFYTEAFF. CDR3 bases: TGCAGCGTTTTCTTTTACACTGAAGCTTTCTTT.

V and J are TRBV29-1 and TRBJ2-3; the D gene is possibly TRBD1 (5 bases). V was clipped by 7 bases and J by 2 bases, with 10 bases between them. The length of the CDR3 is 12 residues. The germline CDR1 and CDR2 sequences are SQVTM and ANQGSEA. The CDR3 here is CSATGYTDTQYF. The CDR3 DNA reads as TGCAGCGCCACAGGATACACAGATACGCAGTATTTT.

This chain links TRBV10-3 with TRBJ2-1; TRBD2 matches at 7 bases. Trimming at V came to 6 bases and at J to 9 bases, leaving 5 bases not matched to a gene. This CDR3 is 12 amino acids long. CDR1 and CDR2 (germline): ENHRY, SYGVKD. The CDR3 is CAIRVGEGEQFF. CDR3 DNA: TGTGCCATCAGGGTAGGGGAGGGTGAGCAGTTCTTC.

This clone has only a few counts. The chain is built from TRBV2 and TRBJ2-3; D is unclear. With 6 bases removed from V and 2 bases from J, the gap between germline ends came to 12 bases. The CDR3 totals 14 residues. The germline V gene encodes CDR1 SNHLY and CDR2 FYNNEI. For the CDR3, the DNA is TGTGCCAGCAGCCCCGCGAGCGTCACAGATACGCAGTATTTT. Its protein is CASSPASVTDTQYF.

J is TRBJ1-2 and V is TRBV2, with D maybe TRBD1 (6 bases). This CDR3 contains 15 residues. Germline V CDR1 and CDR2: SNHLY, FYNNEI. V lost 1 base to trimming and J lost 0 bases, with 9 bases between them. The CDR3 spells CASSEEWTANYGYTF. DNA for the CDR3: TGTGCCAGCAGTGAAGAATGGACAGCTAACTATGGCTACACCTTC.

This clone was recorded once. The chain is built from TRBV6-5 and TRBJ1-5; the D is unclear. Between the trimmed V and J ends, which lost 4 bases and 0 bases, there was a span of 7 bases. Germline CDR1 reads MNHEY; CDR2 reads SVGAGI. The CDR3 runs 14 residues. The CDR3 bases are TGTGCCAGCAGTTCAGGTAGTAGCAATCAGCCCCAGCATTTT. Protein sequence: CASSSGSSNQPQHF.

This clone was found once. The chain employs TRBV9 and TRBJ1-2; D uncertain. V was cut by 2 bases and J by 3 bases, with 11 bases left in between. The CDR3 is made up of 14 amino acids. The germline CDR1 and CDR2 sequences are SGDLS and YYNGEE. CDR3 amino acids: CASSVGSQDYGYTF. The CDR3, as DNA: TGTGCCAGCAGCGTTGGTAGTCAGGACTATGGCTACACCTTC.

This chain connects TRBV4-3 to TRBJ1-2; no definite D call. The CDR3 consists of 17 residues. Trimming shortened V by 1 base and J by 3 bases, and 18 bases separated the two germline ends. CDR1 and CDR2 from the germline V gene are LGHNA and YSLEER. CDR3 region: CASSQVGLGVRDYGYTF. For the CDR3, the DNA is TGCGCCAGCAGCCAAGTCGGTCTTGGAGTCCGTGACTATGGCTACACCTTC.

Notes on this clone: Germline is not matched at one junction end, which may reflect a read error. V usage is TRBV7-7 and J usage is TRBJ2-3; D might be TRBD2 (6 bases). CDR3 size: 15 residues. CDR1 is SSHAT and CDR2 is FNYEAQ in the germline V gene (reference sequence). CDR3 amino acids: CASSRTISSTDTQYF. CDR3 nucleotide sequence: TGTGCTAGCAGCCGGACTATCTCTAGCACAGATACGCAGTATTTT.

Worth noting for this clone: This sample includes further DNA sequences coding for the same CDR3. The V gene is TRBV4-3, the J gene TRBJ2-6; possibly TRBD1 for D (6 bases). Germline V gene sequence: CDR1 LGHNA, CDR2 YSLEER. V was shortened by 0 bases and J by 0 bases, with 6 bases between the two germline ends. The CDR3 runs 16 residues. Here the CDR3 reads CASSQDRGSGANVLTF. Here the CDR3 DNA reads TGCGCCAGCAGCCAAGACAGGGGCTCTGGGGCCAACGTCCTGACTTTC.

The chain's CDR3 is CAISDFMNTEAFF. The CDR3 DNA reads as TGTGCCATCAGTGATTTTATGAACACTGAAGCTTTCTTT. This chain joins TRBV10-3 and TRBJ1-1; D is unresolved. Deletions cut 3 bases from V and 0 bases from J, with 5 bases between. Germline CDR1 reads ENHRY; CDR2 reads SYGVKD. The length of the CDR3 is 13 residues.

The chain combines TRBV7-6 with TRBJ2-1; TRBD2 agrees at 12 bases. The CDR3 is 17 amino acids. The V gene end was trimmed by 2 bases and the J gene end by 0 bases; junction bases not matched to a gene: 2. The V gene's germline CDR1 is SGHVS and CDR2 FNYEAQ. In DNA form, the CDR3 reads TGTGCCAGCAGCTTATCGACTAGCGGGAGCTCCTACAATGAGCAGTTCTTC. Translating gives CASSLSTSGSSYNEQFF. The full variable domain, in which reference TRBV7-6 and TRBJ2-1 provide the parts outside the CDR3, is GAGVSQSPRYKVTKRGQDVALRCDPISGHVSLYWYRQALGQGPEFLTYFNYEAQQDKSGLPNDRFSAERPEGSISTLTIQRTEQRDSAMYRCASSLSTSGSSYNEQFFGPGTRLTVL.

This clone was detected only a few times. The CDR3 nucleotides are TGCAGCGTTGAGTCGTATGAGTACCAAGAGACCCAGTACTTC. Translation gives CSVESYEYQETQYF. The V and J genes are TRBV29-1 and TRBJ2-5; D unresolved. This CDR3 comprises 14 residues. V shed 3 bases and J shed 0 bases, with 11 bases lying between them. CDR1 is SQVTM and CDR2 is ANQGSEA in the germline V gene.

This chain uses TRBV6-5 with TRBJ2-3; D uncertain. The CDR3 runs to 11 residues. Germline loops: CDR1 MNHEY, CDR2 SVGAGI. V lost 6 bases and J 8 bases, leaving 9 bases between the germline ends. The CDR3 protein is CASSSLATQYF. The DNA of the CDR3 is TGTGCCAGCAGCTCCCTGGCTACGCAGTATTTT.

This clone has more than one count but fewer than ten. This chain uses TRBV25-1 with TRBJ2-5; 7 bases line up with TRBD1. With 4 bases clipped from V and 1 base from J, the junction kept 3 bases outside the gene matches. Germline V gene data show CDR1 as MGHDK and CDR2 as SYGVNS. The CDR3 sequence is 14 residues long. The CDR3: CASSVGQPQETQYF. The CDR3 DNA is TGTGCCAGCAGTGTGGGACAGCCCCAAGAGACCCAGTACTTC.

The chain combines TRBV7-2 with TRBJ2-5; D is possibly TRBD2 (6 bases). This CDR3 spans 14 amino acids. Trimming shortened V by 5 bases and J by 3 bases, and 13 bases separated the two germline ends. The V gene's germline CDR1 is SGHTA and CDR2 FQGNSA. The CDR3 reads CASSRHGGEETQYF. DNA of the CDR3: TGTGCCAGCAGCCGCCACGGGGGAGAAGAGACCCAGTACTTC.

In this sample, this clone turned up a few times. The genes are TRBV29-1 and TRBJ1-1; the match to TRBD1 covers 7 bases. V trimming: 3 bases; J trimming: 1 base; junction bases outside the gene matches: 5. Germline V gene lookup returns CDR1 SQVTM and CDR2 ANQGSEA. The CDR3 spans 14 residues. The chain's CDR3 is CSVDQAGGNTEAFF. In DNA form, the CDR3 reads TGCAGCGTTGATCAGGCAGGGGGGAACACTGAAGCTTTCTTT.

The chain has TRBV4-3 and TRBJ1-2, with TRBD1 matching 7 bases. Germline V gene data show CDR1 as LGHNA and CDR2 as YSLEER. CDR3 size: 14 residues. Unmatched junction bases numbered 6, after V lost 2 bases and J lost 6 bases. CDR3 sequence reads: CASSQSPGQHGYTF. The CDR3 region has the DNA TGCGCCAGCAGCCAAAGCCCGGGACAGCATGGCTACACCTTC.